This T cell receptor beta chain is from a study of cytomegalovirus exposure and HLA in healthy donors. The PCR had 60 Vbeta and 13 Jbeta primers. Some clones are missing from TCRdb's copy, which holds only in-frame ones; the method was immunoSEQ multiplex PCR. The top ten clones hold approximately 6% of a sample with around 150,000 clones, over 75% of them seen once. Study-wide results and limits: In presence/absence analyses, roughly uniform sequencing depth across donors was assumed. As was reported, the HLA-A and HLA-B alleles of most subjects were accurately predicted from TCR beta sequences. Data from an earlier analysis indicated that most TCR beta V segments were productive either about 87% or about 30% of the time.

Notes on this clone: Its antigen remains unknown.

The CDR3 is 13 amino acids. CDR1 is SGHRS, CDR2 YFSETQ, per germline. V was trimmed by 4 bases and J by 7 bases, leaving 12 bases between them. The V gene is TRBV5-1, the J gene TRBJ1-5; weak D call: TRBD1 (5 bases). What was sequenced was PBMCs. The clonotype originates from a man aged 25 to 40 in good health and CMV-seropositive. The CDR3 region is CASSPQGGQPQHF. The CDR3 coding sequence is TGCGCCAGCAGCCCTCAGGGAGGCCAGCCCCAGCATTTT.